This TCR beta chain was recorded in a study of shared clonotypes between healthy human individuals. Across the study: Per-donor plates numbered three CD4 naive, three CD4 memory, two CD8 naive and one CD8 memory.

CDR3 size: 17 residues. Per germline, CDR1 SGHVS and CDR2 FQNEAQ. Between the trimmed V and J ends, which lost 4 bases and 4 bases, there was a span of 21 bases. Naivety among CD8 cells was defined by CD45RO negativity and positive CCR7 selection, thereby excluding terminally differentiated effector memory CD45RA+ cells. Produced via immunoSEQ multiplex PCR; TCRdb's table is partial and in-frame only. The sample has millions of clones; about 93% are singletons. The sequence was collected from a man aged 18-30 years in good health. Some clones in this sample may be carry-over from other donors' samples. Sequencing input: naive CD8+ T cells from PBMCs. The gene calls are TRBV7-8 and TRBJ2-3, with D perhaps TRBD1 (9 bases). For the CDR3, the DNA is TGTGCCAGCAGCTCCCCGGGGGGGGACAGGGCGGCAGATACGCAGTATTTT. Protein sequence: CASSSPGGDRAADTQYF.